This T cell receptor (beta chain) was identified in a study of T cell responses to AZD1222 COVID-19 vaccine. Germline-derived CDR1 and CDR2 are SGHVS and FQNEAQ. CDR3 length: 15 residues. Trimming took 1 base from V and 8 from J, leaving 12 bases between them. The repertoire was sequenced with immunoSEQ multiplex PCR; TCRdb's copy has only in-frame clones and lacks some. In the table there are 100,000 to 150,000 clones, around 84% of which are singletons. The sequence was collected from an adult in good health. The rearrangement uses TRBV7-8 and TRBJ1-6, with D possibly TRBD1 on 5 matching bases. The source material was peripheral blood, sampled on day 0 of AZD1222 vaccination. Here the CDR3 DNA reads TGTGCCAGCAGCTTAGAGGGCGGGGACGATTCACCCCTCCACTTT. Amino acid sequence: CASSLEGGDDSPLHF.